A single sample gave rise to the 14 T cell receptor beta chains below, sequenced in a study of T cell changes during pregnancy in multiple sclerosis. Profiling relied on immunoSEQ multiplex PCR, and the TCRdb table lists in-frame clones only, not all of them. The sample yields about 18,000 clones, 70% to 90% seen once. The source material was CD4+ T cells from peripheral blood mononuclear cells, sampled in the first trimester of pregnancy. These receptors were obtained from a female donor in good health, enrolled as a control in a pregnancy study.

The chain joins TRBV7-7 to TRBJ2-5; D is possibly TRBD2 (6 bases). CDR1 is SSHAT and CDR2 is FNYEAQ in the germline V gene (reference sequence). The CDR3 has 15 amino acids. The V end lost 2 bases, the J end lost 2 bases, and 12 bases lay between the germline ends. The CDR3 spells CASSLNIGGQETQYF. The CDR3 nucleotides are TGTGCCAGCAGCTTAAATATTGGGGGGCAAGAGACCCAGTACTTC.

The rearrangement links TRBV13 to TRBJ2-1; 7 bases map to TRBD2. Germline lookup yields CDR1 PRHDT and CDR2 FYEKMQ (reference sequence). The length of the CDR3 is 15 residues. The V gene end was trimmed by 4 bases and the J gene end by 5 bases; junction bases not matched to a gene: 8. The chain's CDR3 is CASSSGTTRNNEQFF. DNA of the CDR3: TGTGCCAGCAGCTCCGGGACTACCCGAAACAATGAGCAGTTCTTC. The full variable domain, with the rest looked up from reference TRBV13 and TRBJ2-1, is AAGVIQSPRHLIKEKRETATLKCYPIPRHDTVYWYQQGPGQDPQFLISFYEKMQSDKGSIPDRFSAQQFSDYHSELNMSSLELGDSALYFCASSSGTTRNNEQFFGPGTRLTVL.

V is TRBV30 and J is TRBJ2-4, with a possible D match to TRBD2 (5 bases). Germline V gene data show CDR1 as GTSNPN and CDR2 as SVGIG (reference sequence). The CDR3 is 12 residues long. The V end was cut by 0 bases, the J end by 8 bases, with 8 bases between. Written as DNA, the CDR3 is TGTGCCTGGAGTGTTTCGGGGTACATTCAGTACTTC. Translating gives CAWSVSGYIQYF.

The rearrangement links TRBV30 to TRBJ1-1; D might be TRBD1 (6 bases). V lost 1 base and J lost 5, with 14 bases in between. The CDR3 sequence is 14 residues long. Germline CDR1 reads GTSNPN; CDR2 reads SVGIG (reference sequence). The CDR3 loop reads CAWSALGGLTEAFF. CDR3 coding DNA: TGTGCCTGGAGTGCCTTAGGGGGATTAACTGAAGCTTTCTTT.

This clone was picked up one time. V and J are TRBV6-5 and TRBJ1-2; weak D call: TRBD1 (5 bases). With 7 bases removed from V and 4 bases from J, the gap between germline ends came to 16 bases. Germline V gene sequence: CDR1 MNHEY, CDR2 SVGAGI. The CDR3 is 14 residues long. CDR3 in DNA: TGTGCCAGCATGAACCCCGGCAGGGCCTATGGCTACACCTTC. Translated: CASMNPGRAYGYTF.

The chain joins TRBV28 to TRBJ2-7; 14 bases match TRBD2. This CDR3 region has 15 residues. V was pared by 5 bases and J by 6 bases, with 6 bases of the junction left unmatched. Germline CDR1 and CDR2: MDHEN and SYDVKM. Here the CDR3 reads CASSPSGTSGGEQYF. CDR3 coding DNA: TGTGCCAGCAGTCCCTCCGGGACTAGCGGGGGCGAGCAGTACTTC.

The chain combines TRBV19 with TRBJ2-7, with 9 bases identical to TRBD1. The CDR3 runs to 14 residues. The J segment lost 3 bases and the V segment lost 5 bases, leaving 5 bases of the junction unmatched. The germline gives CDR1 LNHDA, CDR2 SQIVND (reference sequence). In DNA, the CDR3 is TGTGCCAGTAGTCCCGACAGGGGGGTCTACGAGCAGTACTTC. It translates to CASSPDRGVYEQYF.

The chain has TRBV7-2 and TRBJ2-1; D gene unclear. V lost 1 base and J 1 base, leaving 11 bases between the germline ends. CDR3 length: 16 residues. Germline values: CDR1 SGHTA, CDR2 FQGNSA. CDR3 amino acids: CASSLVAVGSYNEQFF. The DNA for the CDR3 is TGTGCCAGCAGCTTAGTGGCGGTAGGATCCTACAATGAGCAGTTCTTC.

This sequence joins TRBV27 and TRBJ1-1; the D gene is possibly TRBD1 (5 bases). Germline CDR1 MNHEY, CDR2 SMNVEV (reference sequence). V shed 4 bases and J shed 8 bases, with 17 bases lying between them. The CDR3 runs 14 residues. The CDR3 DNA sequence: TGTGCCAGCAGTTCCGCCACTGGGGCAGGAGAAGCTTTCTTT. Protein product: CASSSATGAGEAFF.

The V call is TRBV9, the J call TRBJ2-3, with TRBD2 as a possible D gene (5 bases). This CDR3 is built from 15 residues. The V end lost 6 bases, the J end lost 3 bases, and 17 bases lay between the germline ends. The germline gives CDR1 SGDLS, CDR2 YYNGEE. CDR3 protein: CASTRGSPITDTQYF. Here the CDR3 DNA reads TGTGCCAGCACCCGGGGATCCCCAATAACAGATACGCAGTATTTT.

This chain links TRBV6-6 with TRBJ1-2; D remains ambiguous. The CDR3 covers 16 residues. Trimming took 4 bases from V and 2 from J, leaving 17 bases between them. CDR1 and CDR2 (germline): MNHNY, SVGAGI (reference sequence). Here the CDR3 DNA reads TGTGCCAGCAGTTCGTCCGACAACCTCCGAAACTATGGCTACACCTTC. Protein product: CASSSSDNLRNYGYTF.

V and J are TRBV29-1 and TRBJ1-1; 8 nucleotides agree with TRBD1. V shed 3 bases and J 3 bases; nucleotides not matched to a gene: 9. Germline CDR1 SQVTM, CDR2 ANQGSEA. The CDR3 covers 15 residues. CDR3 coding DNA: TGCAGCGTTGATCGCAGGGGGCGCGGTTACACTGAAGCTTTCTTT. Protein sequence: CSVDRRGRGYTEAFF.

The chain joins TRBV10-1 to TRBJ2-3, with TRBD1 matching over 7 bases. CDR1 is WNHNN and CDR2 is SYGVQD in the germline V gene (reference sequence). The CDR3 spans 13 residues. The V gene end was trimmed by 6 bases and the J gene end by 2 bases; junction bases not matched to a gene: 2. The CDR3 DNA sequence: TGCGCCAGCAGGGACAGGATCACAGATACGCAGTATTTT. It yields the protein CASRDRITDTQYF.

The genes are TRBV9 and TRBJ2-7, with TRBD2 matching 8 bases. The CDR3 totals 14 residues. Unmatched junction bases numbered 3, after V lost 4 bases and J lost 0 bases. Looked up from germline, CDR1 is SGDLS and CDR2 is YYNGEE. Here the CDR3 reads CASSLTSVSYEQYF. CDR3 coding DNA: TGTGCCAGCAGCTTGACTAGCGTCTCCTACGAGCAGTACTTC.